This TCR beta chain was sequenced for a study of long-term antiretroviral therapy in people with HIV. Runs used v3.0 of the immunoSEQ assay and were done at survey level. Produced via immunoSEQ multiplex PCR; TCRdb's table is partial and in-frame only. The data hold about 16,000 clones, with approximately 90% observed a single time. Overall study results and limits: With ART, diversity went up but was still lower than in transplant donor controls. Information on adherence to ART, viral resistance or therapy changes was unavailable.

The CDR3 is 16 amino acids. The junction had 3 bases not matched to a gene; V was cut back by 0 bases and J by 2 bases. Germline CDR1 SGHRS, CDR2 YFSETQ. The study used samples holding about 0.9-10 million cryopreserved PBMC before DNA extraction. With respect to this clone: The antigen remains undetermined.

The starting material was unsorted PBMCs, obtained 0.7 years before starting antiretroviral therapy. This sequence joins TRBV5-1 and TRBJ2-1; the match to TRBD2 covers 9 bases. The sequence was obtained from a man aged 45 to 65 with HIV. The CDR3 sequence: CASSLGASGAYNEQFF. DNA of the CDR3: TGCGCCAGCAGCTTGGGGGCTAGCGGGGCCTACAATGAGCAGTTCTTC.